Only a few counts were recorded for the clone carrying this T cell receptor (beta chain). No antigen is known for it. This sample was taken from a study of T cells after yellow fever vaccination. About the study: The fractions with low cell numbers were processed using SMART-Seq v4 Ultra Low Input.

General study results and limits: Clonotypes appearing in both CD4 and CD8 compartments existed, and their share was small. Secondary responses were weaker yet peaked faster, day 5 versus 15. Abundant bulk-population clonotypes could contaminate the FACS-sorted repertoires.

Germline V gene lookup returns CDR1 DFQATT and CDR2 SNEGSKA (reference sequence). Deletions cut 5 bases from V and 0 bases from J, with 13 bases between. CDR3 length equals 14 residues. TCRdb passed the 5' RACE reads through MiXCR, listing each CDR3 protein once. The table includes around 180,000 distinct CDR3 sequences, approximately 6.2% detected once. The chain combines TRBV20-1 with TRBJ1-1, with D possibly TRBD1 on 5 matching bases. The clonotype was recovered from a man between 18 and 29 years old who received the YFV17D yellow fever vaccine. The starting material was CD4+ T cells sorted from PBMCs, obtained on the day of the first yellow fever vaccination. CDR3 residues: CSAGTGPLNTEAFF. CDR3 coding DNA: TGCAGTGCTGGGACTGGACCGCTGAACACTGAAGCTTTCTTT.